In this sample, the clone carrying this T cell receptor beta chain turned up a few times. A junction end diverges from the germline sequence, so it may reflect a read error. This entry comes from a study of Graves' ophthalmopathy and Graves' hyperthyroidism. Pregnancy or lactation, uncontrolled infections and other autoimmune diseases were grounds for excluding patients. The diagnosis combined clinical symptoms, thyroxine, TRAb, thyroid ultrasound and orbital computed tomography scans. The TCR beta CDR3 regions underwent amplification from RNA transcripts. RT-PCR in the first round used HTBI primers; a second-round multiplex PCR followed. Each CDR3 protein is one row after TCRdb ran MiXCR on the multiplex PCR reads. The sample carries approximately 540,000 distinct CDR3 sequences, just under 40% recorded once. The germline V gene has CDR1 LGHDT and CDR2 YNNKEL (reference sequence). The CDR3 covers 14 residues.

The specimen sequenced was peripheral blood or thyroid tissue (not recorded which). The V gene is TRBV3-1, the J gene TRBJ2-5; weak D call: TRBD1 (5 bases). This receptor was identified in an adult man with Graves' hyperthyroidism. Here the CDR3 DNA reads TGTGCCGGCAGCCCCAGGGATTTCCAAGAGACCCAGTACTTC. Translation gives CAGSPRDFQETQYF.